What follows are 4 T cell receptor beta chains derived from one specimen sequenced in a study of blood T cell repertoires in COVID-19. The method was immunoSEQ multiplex PCR; TCRdb's version includes in-frame clones alone and lacks a portion of them. The repertoire consists of roughly 230,000 clones, with around four fifths occurring once and the leading ten covering 4%. Sequences were obtained from peripheral blood. Every receptor here comes from a man over 45 with acute or convalescent COVID-19.

This chain connects TRBV4-2 to TRBJ2-5, with TRBD2 matching 16 bases. The ends lost 3 bases at V and 2 bases at J; junction bases unmatched: 12. This CDR3 has 20 residues. Germline lookup yields CDR1 LGHNA and CDR2 YNFKEQ. The CDR3 region has the DNA TGTGCCAGCAGCCAGCTCCCGGGACTAGCGGGAGGGACTCTTCAAGAGACCCAGTACTTC. Its translation: CASSQLPGLAGGTLQETQYF.

The chain carries TRBV30 and TRBJ1-2, with 9 bases aligning to TRBD1. Losses at the gene ends were 6 bases for V and 5 bases for J; bases not matched to a gene: 4. CDR3 length equals 12 residues. CDR1 is GTSNPN, CDR2 SVGIG, per germline (reference sequence). The CDR3 nucleotides read TGTGCCTGCGGGACAGGGAGGTATGGCTACACCTTC. Translation: CACGTGRYGYTF.

V gene TRBV7-8 combines with J gene TRBJ1-3; 7 bases are a match to TRBD1. The CDR3 totals 16 residues. Germline CDR1 SGHVS, CDR2 FQNEAQ. J lost 4 bases, V lost 1 base, and 7 bases had no gene match. The CDR3 region is CASSLVRGRVGNTIYF. CDR3 DNA: TGTGCCAGCAGCTTAGTAAGGGGGCGAGTCGGAAACACCATATATTTT.

The chain employs TRBV28 and TRBJ2-4; TRBD1 agrees at 8 bases. V dropped 6 bases and J dropped 0; count of bases not matched to a gene: 7. The CDR3 consists of 16 residues. The germline V gene encodes CDR1 MDHEN and CDR2 SYDVKM. The CDR3 region is CASSKGQALAKNIQYF. CDR3 sequence (DNA): TGTGCCAGCAGCAAGGGACAGGCGCTAGCCAAAAACATTCAGTACTTC.